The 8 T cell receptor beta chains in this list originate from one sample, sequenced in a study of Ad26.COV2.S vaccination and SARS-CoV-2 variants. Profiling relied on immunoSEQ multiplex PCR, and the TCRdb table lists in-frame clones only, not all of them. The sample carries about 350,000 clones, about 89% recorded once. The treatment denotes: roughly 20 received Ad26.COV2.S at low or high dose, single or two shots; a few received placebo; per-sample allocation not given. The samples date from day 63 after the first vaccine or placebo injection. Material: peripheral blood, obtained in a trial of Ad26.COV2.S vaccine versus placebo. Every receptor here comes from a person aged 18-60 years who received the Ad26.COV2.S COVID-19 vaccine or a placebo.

This CDR3 is CASSPPEGTGYGYTF. CDR3 coding DNA: TGTGCCAGCTCACCACCGGAGGGGACCGGGTATGGCTACACCTTC. The gene calls are TRBV18 and TRBJ1-2; tentatively, D is TRBD1 (5 bases). The germline V and J ends were trimmed by 0 bases and 5 bases, with 13 bases remaining between them. The CDR3 covers 15 residues. The V gene's germline CDR1 is KGHSH and CDR2 LQKENI.

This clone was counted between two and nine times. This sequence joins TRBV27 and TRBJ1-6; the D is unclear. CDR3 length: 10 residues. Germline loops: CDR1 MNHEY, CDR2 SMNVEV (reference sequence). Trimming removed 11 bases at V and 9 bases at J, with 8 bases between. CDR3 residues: CACACSPLHF. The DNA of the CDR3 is TGTGCCTGCGCCTGTTCACCCCTCCACTTT.

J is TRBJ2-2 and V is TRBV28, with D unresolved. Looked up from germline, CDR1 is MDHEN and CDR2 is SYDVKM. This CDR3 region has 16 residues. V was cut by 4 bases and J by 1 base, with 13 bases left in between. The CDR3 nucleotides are TGTGCCAGCAGTTCCCCGGGTAGCAGGAACACCGGGGAGCTGTTTTTT. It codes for CASSSPGSRNTGELFF.

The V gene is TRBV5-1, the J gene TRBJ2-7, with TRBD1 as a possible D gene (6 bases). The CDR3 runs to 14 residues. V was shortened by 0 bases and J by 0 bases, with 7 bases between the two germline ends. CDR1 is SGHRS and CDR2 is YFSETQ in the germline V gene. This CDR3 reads CASSLADSSYEQYF. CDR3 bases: TGCGCCAGCAGCTTGGCGGACAGCTCCTACGAGCAGTACTTC.

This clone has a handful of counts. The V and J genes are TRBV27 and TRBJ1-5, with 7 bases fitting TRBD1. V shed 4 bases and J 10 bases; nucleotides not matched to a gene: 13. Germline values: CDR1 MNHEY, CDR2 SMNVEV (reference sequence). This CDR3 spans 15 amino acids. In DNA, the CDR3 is TGTGCCAGCAGTTCCCTAGGACAGGCCGGGGGACCCCAGCATTTT. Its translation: CASSSLGQAGGPQHF.

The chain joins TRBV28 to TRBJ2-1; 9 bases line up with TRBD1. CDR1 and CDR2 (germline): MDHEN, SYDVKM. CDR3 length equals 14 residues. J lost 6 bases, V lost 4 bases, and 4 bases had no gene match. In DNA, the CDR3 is TGTGCCAGCAGTTCGGGACAGGGTTTCAATGAGCAGTTCTTC. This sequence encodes CASSSGQGFNEQFF.

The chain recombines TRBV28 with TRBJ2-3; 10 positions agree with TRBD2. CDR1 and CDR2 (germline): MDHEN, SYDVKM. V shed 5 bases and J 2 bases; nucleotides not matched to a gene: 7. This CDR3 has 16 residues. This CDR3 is CASSEGLAELTDTQYF. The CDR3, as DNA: TGTGCCAGCAGTGAAGGACTAGCGGAACTCACAGATACGCAGTATTTT.

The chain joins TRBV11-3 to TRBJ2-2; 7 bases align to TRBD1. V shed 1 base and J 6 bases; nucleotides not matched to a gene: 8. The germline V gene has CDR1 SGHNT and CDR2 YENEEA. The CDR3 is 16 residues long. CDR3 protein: CASSLVATGESGELFF. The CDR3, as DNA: TGTGCCAGCAGCTTAGTGGCTACAGGGGAATCCGGGGAGCTGTTTTTT. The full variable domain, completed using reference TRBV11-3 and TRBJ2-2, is EAGVVQSPRYKIIEKKQPVAFWCNPISGHNTLYWYLQNLGQGPELLIRYENEEAVDDSQLPKDRFSAERLKGVDSTLKIQPAELGDSAVYLCASSLVATGESGELFFGEGSRLTVL.